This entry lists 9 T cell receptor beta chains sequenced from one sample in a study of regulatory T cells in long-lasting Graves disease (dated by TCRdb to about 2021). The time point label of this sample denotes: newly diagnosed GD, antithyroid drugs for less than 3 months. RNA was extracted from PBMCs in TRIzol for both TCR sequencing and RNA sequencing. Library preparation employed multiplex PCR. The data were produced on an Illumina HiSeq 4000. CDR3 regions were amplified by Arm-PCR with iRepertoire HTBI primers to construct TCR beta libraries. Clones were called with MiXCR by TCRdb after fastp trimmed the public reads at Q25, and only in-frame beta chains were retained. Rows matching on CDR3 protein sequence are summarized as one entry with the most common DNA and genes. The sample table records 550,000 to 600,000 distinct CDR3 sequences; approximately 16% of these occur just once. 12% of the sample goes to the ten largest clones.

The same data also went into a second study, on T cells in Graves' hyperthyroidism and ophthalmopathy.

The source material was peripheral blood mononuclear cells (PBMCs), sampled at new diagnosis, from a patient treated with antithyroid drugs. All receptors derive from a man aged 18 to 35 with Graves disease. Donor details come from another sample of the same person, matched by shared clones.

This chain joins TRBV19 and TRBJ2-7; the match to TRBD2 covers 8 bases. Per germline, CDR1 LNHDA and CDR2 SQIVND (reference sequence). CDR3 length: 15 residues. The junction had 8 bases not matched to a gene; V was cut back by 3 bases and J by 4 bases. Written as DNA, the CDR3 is TGTGCCAGTAGTATTGGGATAGCGGGATTGTACGAGCAGTACTTC. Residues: CASSIGIAGLYEQYF.

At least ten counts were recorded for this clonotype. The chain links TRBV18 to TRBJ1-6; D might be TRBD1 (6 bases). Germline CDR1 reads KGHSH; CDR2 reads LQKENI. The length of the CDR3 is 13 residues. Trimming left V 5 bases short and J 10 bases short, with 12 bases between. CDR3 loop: CASSAERGSPLHF. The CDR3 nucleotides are TGTGCCAGCTCAGCTGAGAGGGGGTCACCCCTCCACTTT.

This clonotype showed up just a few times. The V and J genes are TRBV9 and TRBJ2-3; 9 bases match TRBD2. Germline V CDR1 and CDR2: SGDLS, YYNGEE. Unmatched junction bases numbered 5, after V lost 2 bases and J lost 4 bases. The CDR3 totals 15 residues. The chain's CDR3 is CASSVDSGGPDTQYF. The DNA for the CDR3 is TGTGCCAGCAGCGTGGATAGCGGGGGCCCAGATACGCAGTATTTT.

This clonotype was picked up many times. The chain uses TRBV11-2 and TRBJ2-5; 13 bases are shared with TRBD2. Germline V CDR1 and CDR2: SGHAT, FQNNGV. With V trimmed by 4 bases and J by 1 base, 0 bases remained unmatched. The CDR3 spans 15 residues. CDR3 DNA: TGTGCCAGCAGCTGGACTAGCGGGAGCCAAGAGACCCAGTACTTC. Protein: CASSWTSGSQETQYF.

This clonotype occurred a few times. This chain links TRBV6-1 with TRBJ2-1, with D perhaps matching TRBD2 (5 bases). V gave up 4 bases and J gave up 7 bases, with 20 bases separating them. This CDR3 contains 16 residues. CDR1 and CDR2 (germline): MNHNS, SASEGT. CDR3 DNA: TGTGCCAGCAGTGCGGGAACAAGACCTTACTGGAATGAGCAGTTCTTC. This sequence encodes CASSAGTRPYWNEQFF.

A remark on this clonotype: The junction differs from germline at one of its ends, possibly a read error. CDR3 nucleotide sequence: TGTGCCAGCAGTTACTCGAACAGGAAAGAGACCCAGTACTTC. This translates into CASSYSNRKETQYF. This rearrangement joins TRBV6-4 to TRBJ2-5, with a weak D call TRBD1 (5 bases). In germline, CDR1 is MRHNA, CDR2 SNTAGT. The CDR3 spans 14 residues.

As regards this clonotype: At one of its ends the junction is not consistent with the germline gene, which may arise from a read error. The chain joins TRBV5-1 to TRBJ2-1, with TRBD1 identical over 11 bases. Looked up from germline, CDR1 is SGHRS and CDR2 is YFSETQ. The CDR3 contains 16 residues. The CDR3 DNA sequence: TGCGCTAGCAGCAAGGGGACAGGGGGCTCCTACAATGAGCAGTTCTTC. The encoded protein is CASSKGTGGSYNEQFF.

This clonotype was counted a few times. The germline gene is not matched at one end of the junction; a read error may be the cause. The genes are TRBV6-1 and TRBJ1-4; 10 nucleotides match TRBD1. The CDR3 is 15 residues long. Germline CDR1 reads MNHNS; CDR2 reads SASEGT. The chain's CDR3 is CASREVTGGNEKLFF. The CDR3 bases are TGTGCCAGCAGAGAAGTGACAGGGGGCAATGAAAAACTGTTTTTT.

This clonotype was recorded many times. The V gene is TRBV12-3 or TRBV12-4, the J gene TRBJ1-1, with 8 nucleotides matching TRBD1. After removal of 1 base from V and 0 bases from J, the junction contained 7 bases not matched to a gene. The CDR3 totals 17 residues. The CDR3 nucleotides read TGTGCCAGCAGTTTAGATTCTGGGACAGGTTTGAACACTGAAGCTTTCTTT. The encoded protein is CASSLDSGTGLNTEAFF.